Listed here are 20 T cell receptor beta chains from one sample, sequenced in a study of T cell responses to AZD1222 COVID-19 vaccine. Sequencing used immunoSEQ multiplex PCR; TCRdb keeps in-frame clones, though not all of them. The table has around 250,000 clones, just over 90% seen once. The sample in question was peripheral blood, obtained on day 0 of AZD1222 vaccination. The origin of the receptors is an adult in good health.

The rearrangement uses TRBV6-5 and TRBJ1-3, with no clear D. Germline CDR1 is MNHEY and CDR2 is SVGAGI. Trimming cost V 0 bases and J 2 bases, with 11 bases left between them. The CDR3 sequence is 16 residues long. The CDR3 DNA sequence: TGTGCCAGCAGTTACTCGCCAGCGAGTCCTGGAAACACCATATATTTT. As protein: CASSYSPASPGNTIYF.

The chain employs TRBV28 and TRBJ2-7; D possibly uses TRBD1 or TRBD2 (7 bases each). Germline V CDR1 and CDR2: MDHEN, SYDVKM. The CDR3 extends over 13 amino acids. V lost 6 bases and J lost 5, with 14 bases in between. CDR3 in amino acids: CASSSTGRDEQYF. Here the CDR3 DNA reads TGTGCCAGCAGCTCGACAGGGAGGGACGAGCAGTACTTC.

The rearrangement links TRBV19 to TRBJ2-7; TRBD1 matches 7 bases. V lost 6 bases to trimming and J lost 5 bases; unmatched junction nucleotides: 13. Per germline, CDR1 LNHDA and CDR2 SQIVND (reference sequence). The CDR3 length is 15 residues. CDR3 loop: CASSHIPTGPNEQYF. The CDR3 nucleotides read TGTGCCAGTAGCCACATCCCGACAGGGCCAAACGAGCAGTACTTC.

The count of this clone is one. This chain links TRBV7-8 with TRBJ2-2; TRBD2 might be the D (6 bases). This CDR3 is built from 21 residues. Trimming took off 3 bases at V and 1 base at J, with 27 bases between the two ends. Germline V gene data show CDR1 as SGHVS and CDR2 as FQNEAQ. In nucleotides, the CDR3 is TGTGCCAGCAGCTTGGGTAGGACGATGGACCCATACGGGGGGAACACCGGGGAGCTGTTTTTT. It specifies CASSLGRTMDPYGGNTGELFF.

The chain links TRBV3-1 (or the pseudogene TRBV3-2) to TRBJ2-3; TRBD2 aligns across 10 bases. J lost 6 bases, V lost 4 bases, and 10 bases had no gene match. CDR3 length equals 16 residues. In germline, CDR1 is LGHDT, CDR2 YNNKEL (reference sequence). The CDR3 here is CASSPFSGGAGDTQYF. CDR3 DNA sequence: TGTGCCAGCAGCCCCTTCAGCGGGGGGGCGGGGGATACGCAGTATTTT.

The J gene is TRBJ2-5, the V gene TRBV12-3 or TRBV12-4; D could derive from TRBD1 or TRBD2 (5 bases each). The CDR3 has 13 residues. The germline V and J ends were trimmed by 1 base and 2 bases, with 5 bases remaining between them. The CDR3 is CASSLGGQETQYF. The CDR3 region has the DNA TGTGCCAGCAGTTTAGGGGGGCAAGAGACCCAGTACTTC.

V gene TRBV6-2 or TRBV6-3 combines with J gene TRBJ2-1; perhaps D is TRBD1 or TRBD2 (5 bases each). Germline CDR1 is MNHEY and CDR2 is SVGEGT. V lost 5 bases to trimming and J lost 0 bases, with 14 bases between them. CDR3 length: 16 amino acids. CDR3 nucleotides: TGTGCCAGCAGTGGGACCGGGGTTAGCTCCTACAATGAGCAGTTCTTC. Encoded protein: CASSGTGVSSYNEQFF.

This chain connects TRBV11-2 to TRBJ2-1; D unclear. The CDR3 has 14 residues. The V end lost 4 bases, the J end lost 4 bases, and 11 bases lay between the germline ends. Germline V gives CDR1 SGHAT, CDR2 FQNNGV. Written as DNA, the CDR3 is TGTGCCAGCAGCTCCGTTTGGAGATACAATGAGCAGTTCTTC. Amino acids: CASSSVWRYNEQFF.

Here the CDR3 reads CASSFDGSYGYTF. The DNA for the CDR3 is TGTGCCAGCAGTTTCGACGGTTCCTATGGCTACACCTTC. V gene TRBV6-4 combines with J gene TRBJ1-2; D is unresolved. The germline CDR1 and CDR2 sequences are MRHNA and SNTAGT. This CDR3 contains 13 residues. V was cut by 5 bases and J by 4 bases, with 11 bases left in between.

The chain joins TRBV25-1 to TRBJ2-2, with D tentatively TRBD1 (6 bases). The CDR3 sequence is 16 residues long. CDR1 is MGHDK and CDR2 is SYGVNS in the germline V gene. The V end was cut by 4 bases, the J end by 0 bases, with 12 bases between. Here the CDR3 reads CASSAPGHPNTGELFF. The DNA of the CDR3 is TGTGCCAGCAGTGCACCGGGACACCCGAACACCGGGGAGCTGTTTTTT. Variable domain in full (rest from reference TRBV25-1 and TRBJ2-2): EADIYQTPRYLVIGTGKKITLECSQTMGHDKMYWYQQDPGMELHLIHYSYGVNSTEKGDLSSESTVSRIRTEHFPLTLESARPSHTSQYLCASSAPGHPNTGELFFGEGSRLTVL.

This clone was observed a handful of times. Here the CDR3 reads CASSQDLGPGSYTF. The DNA of the CDR3 is TGTGCCAGCAGCCAAGATCTTGGGCCCGGGAGCTACACCTTC. The gene calls are TRBV3-1 (or the pseudogene TRBV3-2) and TRBJ1-2; D remains unclear. CDR3 length equals 14 residues. Germline V gives CDR1 LGHDT, CDR2 YNNKEL (reference sequence). V lost 0 bases to trimming and J lost 9 bases, with 14 bases between them.

The chain uses TRBV2 and TRBJ2-3; TRBD1 matches at 7 bases. The CDR3 length is 16 residues. Trimming cost V 3 bases and J 3 bases; bases outside gene matches: 9. Germline CDR1 reads SNHLY; CDR2 reads FYNNEI. This CDR3 is CASSDRGGAITDTQYF. The CDR3, as DNA: TGTGCCAGCAGTGATCGAGGGGGCGCGATTACAGATACGCAGTATTTT.

V usage is TRBV3-1 (or the pseudogene TRBV3-2) and J usage is TRBJ1-3; no clear D gene. This CDR3 has 14 amino acids. Trimming left V 0 bases short and J 5 bases short, with 8 bases between. In germline, CDR1 is LGHDT, CDR2 YNNKEL (reference sequence). This CDR3 is CASSQEAGRNTIYF. The CDR3 DNA reads as TGTGCCAGCAGCCAAGAGGCAGGAAGAAACACCATATATTTT.

The V and J genes are TRBV7-2 and TRBJ2-3; the match to TRBD2 covers 9 bases. The CDR3 has 18 amino acids. With 1 base clipped from V and 0 bases from J, the junction kept 8 bases outside the gene matches. CDR1 is SGHTA and CDR2 is FQGNSA in the germline V gene. For the CDR3, the DNA is TGTGCCAGCAGCTTAGGAGGGGTAGCGGGAGCTAGCACAGATACGCAGTATTTT. Residues: CASSLGGVAGASTDTQYF. Looking up the rest from reference TRBV7-2 and TRBJ2-3 gives the full variable domain: GAGVSQSPSNKVTEKGKDVELRCDPISGHTALYWYRQSLGQGLEFLIYFQGNSAPDKSGLPSDRFSAERTGGSVSTLTIQRTQQEDSAVYLCASSLGGVAGASTDTQYFGPGTRLTVL.

The chain combines TRBV24-1 with TRBJ2-5; 9 nucleotides match TRBD1. Trimming removed 2 bases from V and 14 bases from J; junction bases left unmatched: 5. The CDR3 spans 12 residues. Germline CDR1 reads KGHDR; CDR2 reads SFDVKD. CDR3 sequence (DNA): TGTGCCACCAGTGATTACAGGGGGCGCGAATACTTC. Translation: CATSDYRGREYF.

This sequence joins TRBV9 and TRBJ1-1; the D gene is possibly TRBD1 (6 bases). CDR1 and CDR2 (germline): SGDLS, YYNGEE. Trimming cost V 4 bases and J 5 bases, with 24 bases left between them. This CDR3 has 17 amino acids. CDR3 DNA sequence: TGTGCCAGCAGCTCTCAAATTCTGACAGGCCCCAATACTGAAGCTTTCTTT. Protein: CASSSQILTGPNTEAFF.

The gene calls are TRBV24-1 and TRBJ2-1; perhaps TRBD2 as D (5 bases). The CDR3 is 15 amino acids. V was shortened by 7 bases and J by 3 bases, with 15 bases between the two germline ends. Germline CDR1 is KGHDR and CDR2 is SFDVKD. CDR3 coding DNA: TGTGCCACCAGCCACTACACCAGCGGCTACAATGAGCAGTTCTTC. Translated, it gives CATSHYTSGYNEQFF.

Remarks on this clone: This sample also contains other DNA sequences that code for the same CDR3. This chain joins TRBV12-3 or TRBV12-4 and TRBJ1-5, with no clear D. V dropped 0 bases and J dropped 2 bases, with 2 bases sitting between them. This CDR3 has 13 amino acids. The CDR3 nucleotides read TGTGCCAGCAGTTTAGCGGGCAATCAGCCCCAGCATTTT. This sequence encodes CASSLAGNQPQHF.

The rearrangement links TRBV19 to TRBJ1-1, with TRBD1 matching 7 bases. Germline V gene data show CDR1 as LNHDA and CDR2 as SQIVND (reference sequence). The CDR3 extends over 14 amino acids. The V gene end was trimmed by 6 bases and the J gene end by 7 bases; junction bases not matched to a gene: 11. This CDR3 is CASRPTGDGSEAFF. CDR3 nucleotides: TGTGCCAGTAGGCCTACAGGGGACGGTAGTGAAGCTTTCTTT.

DNA of the CDR3: TGCGCCAGCAGCGAGCCTGGCGGGACCCAGTACTTC. As protein: CASSEPGGTQYF. J is TRBJ2-5 and V is TRBV5-1; D unresolved. Germline V gives CDR1 SGHRS, CDR2 YFSETQ. Deletions cut 4 bases from V and 7 bases from J, with 11 bases between. CDR3 length: 12 amino acids.